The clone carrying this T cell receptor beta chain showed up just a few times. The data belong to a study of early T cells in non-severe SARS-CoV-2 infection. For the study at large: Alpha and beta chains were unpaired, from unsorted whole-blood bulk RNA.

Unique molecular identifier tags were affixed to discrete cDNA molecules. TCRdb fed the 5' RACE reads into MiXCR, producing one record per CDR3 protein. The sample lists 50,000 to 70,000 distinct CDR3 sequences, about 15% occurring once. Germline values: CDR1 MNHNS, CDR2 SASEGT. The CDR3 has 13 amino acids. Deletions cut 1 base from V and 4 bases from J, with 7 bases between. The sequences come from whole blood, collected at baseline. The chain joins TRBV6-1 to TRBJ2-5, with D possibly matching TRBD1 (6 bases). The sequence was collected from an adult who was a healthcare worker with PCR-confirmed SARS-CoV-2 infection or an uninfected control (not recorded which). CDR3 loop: CASSEVDRETQYF. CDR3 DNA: TGTGCCAGCAGTGAAGTGGACAGAGAGACCCAGTACTTC.